This paragraph reports one T cell receptor beta chain. Assay used: immunoSEQ multiplex PCR; TCRdb lists only in-frame clones, some missing. The profile shows 39,000 or so clones, 70% to 85% of them singletons. The sample is drawn from a study of radiotherapy plus CTLA-4 blockade in lung cancer. Background on the study: Overall, approximately 17% of patients showed an objective response, while over 25% attained disease control.

The material sequenced was peripheral blood, taken from a patient treated with radiotherapy plus ipilimumab. This TCR derives from a human donor with non-small cell lung cancer who had stable disease on radiotherapy plus ipilimumab.

The CDR3 here is CASRYGSSYNEQFF. The CDR3 region has the DNA TGTGCCAGCAGATATGGGAGCTCCTACAATGAGCAGTTCTTC. The J gene is TRBJ2-1, the V gene TRBV27; D is possibly TRBD2 (5 bases). The CDR3 is 14 residues long. V dropped 6 bases and J dropped 0 bases, with 9 bases sitting between them. In germline, CDR1 is MNHEY, CDR2 SMNVEV (reference sequence).